These 28 T cell receptor beta chains were all obtained from the same sample, sequenced in a study of T cell responses to AZD1222 COVID-19 vaccine listed by TCRdb under 2021. Per the publication, the time point label means: baseline before first vaccination. Library preparation employed the immunoSEQ multiplex PCR assay. The source is immuneACCESS, and TCRdb retained only in-frame sequences with V and J called. Part of the clones is not carried over; for the studies checked, unresolved V genes explain less than half of this, and the remainder is unexplained. Here the sample has 150,000 to 200,000 clones; around 94% occur a single time. 0.64% of the sample is taken by the ten largest. The source was peripheral blood, collected on day 0 of AZD1222 vaccination. The receptors come from an adult in good health.

V is TRBV5-4 and J is TRBJ1-3; 8 nucleotides line up with TRBD1. Per the germline V gene, CDR1 is SGHNT and CDR2 is YYREEE (reference sequence). The CDR3 consists of 15 residues. After removal of 0 bases from V and 5 bases from J, the junction contained 4 bases not matched to a gene. The CDR3 protein is CASSLGQGARNTIYF. CDR3 nucleotides: TGTGCCAGCAGCTTGGGGCAGGGGGCTAGAAACACCATATATTTT.

V usage is TRBV19 and J usage is TRBJ1-3; D is uncertain. The V end lost 1 base, the J end lost 0 bases, and 4 bases lay between the germline ends. This CDR3 is 14 amino acids long. Germline CDR1 reads LNHDA; CDR2 reads SQIVND (reference sequence). CDR3 protein: CASSIVYSGNTIYF. Written as DNA, the CDR3 is TGTGCCAGTAGTATAGTTTACTCTGGAAACACCATATATTTT.

The rearrangement uses TRBV28 and TRBJ1-3; D call uncertain. In germline, CDR1 is MDHEN, CDR2 SYDVKM. Deletions cut 6 bases from V and 4 bases from J, with 16 bases between. This CDR3 comprises 15 residues. CDR3 in DNA: TGTGCCAGCAGCCCCCTCAGTCTACAGGGAAACACCATATATTTT. This gives the protein CASSPLSLQGNTIYF.

This chain joins TRBV5-6 and TRBJ1-1; TRBD1 might be the D (6 bases). Trimming stripped 7 bases from V and 5 bases from J, with 9 bases between. The CDR3 totals 11 residues. Germline CDR1 is SGHDT and CDR2 is YYEEEE. The CDR3 sequence: CASAQGTEAFF. The CDR3 nucleotides are TGTGCCAGCGCCCAGGGGACTGAAGCTTTCTTT.

This rearrangement joins TRBV2 to TRBJ1-5; TRBD1 agrees at 7 bases. CDR3 size: 14 residues. The ends lost 7 bases at V and 3 bases at J; junction bases unmatched: 6. Germline V CDR1 and CDR2: SNHLY, FYNNEI. The CDR3 protein is CASKGAEPNQPQHF. CDR3 in DNA: TGTGCCAGCAAGGGGGCAGAGCCCAATCAGCCCCAGCATTTT.

The gene calls are TRBV2 and TRBJ1-6; D not resolved. CDR1 is SNHLY, CDR2 FYNNEI, per germline. This CDR3 comprises 15 residues. Deletions cut 1 base from V and 7 bases from J, with 11 bases between. The CDR3 is CASSEGRETNSPLHF. The CDR3 bases are TGTGCCAGCAGTGAAGGCCGGGAAACCAATTCACCCCTCCACTTT.

This chain links TRBV3-1 (or the pseudogene TRBV3-2) with TRBJ1-4; the D gene is possibly TRBD1 (5 bases). CDR1 is LGHDT and CDR2 is YNNKEL in the germline V gene (reference sequence). This CDR3 is 15 amino acids long. Deletions cut 7 bases from V and 7 bases from J, with 19 bases between. CDR3 region: CASTPRGPGSEKLFF. The DNA for the CDR3 is TGTGCCAGCACCCCCCGTGGCCCAGGGAGTGAAAAACTGTTTTTT.

The chain combines TRBV7-3 with TRBJ2-2; D is perhaps TRBD1 (6 bases). V lost 7 bases and J lost 3, with 12 bases in between. There are 14 residues in the CDR3. Germline lookup yields CDR1 SGHTA and CDR2 FQGTGA. The CDR3 sequence: CASKTGTHTGELFF. As DNA, the CDR3 is TGTGCCAGCAAAACTGGGACACACACCGGGGAGCTGTTTTTT.

This chain connects TRBV5-4 to TRBJ2-1, with 15 bases aligning to TRBD2. V was clipped by 4 bases and J by 7 bases; unmatched bases: 6. The CDR3 is made up of 16 amino acids. CDR1 and CDR2 (germline): SGHNT, YYREEE (reference sequence). DNA for the CDR3: TGTGCCAGCAGCCCCCCCGGGACTAGCGGGAGGAATGAGCAGTTCTTC. Amino acid sequence: CASSPPGTSGRNEQFF.

The chain joins TRBV14 to TRBJ2-2; 8 bases match TRBD2. This CDR3 is 15 amino acids long. Germline lookup yields CDR1 SGHDN and CDR2 FVKESK. Trimming at V came to 6 bases and at J to 5 bases, leaving 8 bases not matched to a gene. The CDR3 bases are TGTGCCAGCAGACAAAGCGGGAGTCGTACCGGGGAGCTGTTTTTT. Amino acids: CASRQSGSRTGELFF.

The chain links TRBV3-1 (or the pseudogene TRBV3-2) to TRBJ1-1; the D is unclear. Germline V gives CDR1 LGHDT, CDR2 YNNKEL (reference sequence). The CDR3 extends over 13 amino acids. Deletions cut 0 bases from V and 4 bases from J, with 6 bases between. The CDR3 reads CASSQDGTTEAFF. The DNA for the CDR3 is TGTGCCAGCAGCCAAGATGGAACCACTGAAGCTTTCTTT.

The CDR3 loop is CASSIKGGATYEQYF. The DNA of the CDR3 is TGTGCCAGTAGTATTAAGGGCGGGGCGACCTACGAGCAGTACTTC. The V call is TRBV19, the J call TRBJ2-7; tentative D call: TRBD2 (6 bases). Trimming cost V 3 bases and J 2 bases, with 14 bases left between them. This CDR3 has 15 residues. Germline CDR1 LNHDA, CDR2 SQIVND (reference sequence).

The CDR3 protein is CASSPDTPRTQYF. DNA of the CDR3: TGTGCCAGCTCACCCGACACCCCCCGAACGCAGTATTTT. The chain combines TRBV18 with TRBJ2-3; D unresolved. Germline V lookup: CDR1 KGHSH, CDR2 LQKENI. Deletions cut 3 bases from V and 9 bases from J, with 13 bases between. This CDR3 contains 13 residues. The full variable domain, its missing parts supplied by reference TRBV18 and TRBJ2-3, is NAGVMQNPRHLVRRRGQEARLRCSPMKGHSHVYWYRQLPEEGLKFMVYLQKENIIDESGMPKERFSAEFPKEGPSILRIQQVVRGDSAAYFCASSPDTPRTQYFGPGTRLTVL.

This clone was picked up one time. V and J are TRBV18 and TRBJ1-1, with D hard to call. This CDR3 is built from 13 residues. V lost 3 bases, J lost 10 bases, and 15 bases lay in between. CDR1 and CDR2 from the germline V gene are KGHSH and LQKENI. Here the CDR3 DNA reads TGTGCCAGCTCACCCCTTGAGGACGTCCGAGCTTTCTTT. As protein: CASSPLEDVRAFF.

The V gene is TRBV7-3, the J gene TRBJ2-1; D unresolved. Germline V gives CDR1 SGHTA, CDR2 FQGTGA. The V and J ends lost 5 bases and 6 bases respectively, with 8 bases between them. The CDR3 is made up of 12 amino acids. CDR3 bases: TGTGCCAGCAGCAGATCCGGCAATGAGCAGTTCTTC. Protein product: CASSRSGNEQFF.

V and J are TRBV5-5 and TRBJ1-6, with D unresolved. CDR1 is SGHKS and CDR2 is YYEKEE in the germline V gene (reference sequence). With 4 bases removed from V and 10 bases from J, the gap between germline ends came to 21 bases. The CDR3 has 16 amino acids. The CDR3, as DNA: TGTGCCAGCAGCCCCCGACCAAATCCCGGCCTATCACCCCTCCACTTT. Encoded protein: CASSPRPNPGLSPLHF.

This clone has more than one count but fewer than ten. The V gene is TRBV5-5, the J gene TRBJ1-1; D gene ambiguous. The length of the CDR3 is 16 residues. CDR1 is SGHKS and CDR2 is YYEKEE in the germline V gene (reference sequence). The V end was cut by 2 bases, the J end by 5 bases, with 19 bases between. CDR3 DNA: TGTGCCAGCAGCTTTAGAAGTGCGTTACAGCGAACTGAAGCTTTCTTT. It encodes CASSFRSALQRTEAFF. The full variable domain, rest sourced from reference TRBV5-5 and TRBJ1-1, is DAGVTQSPTHLIKTRGQQVTLRCSPISGHKSVSWYQQVLGQGPQFIFQYYEKEERGRGNFPDRFSARQFPNYSSELNVNALLLGDSALYLCASSFRSALQRTEAFFGQGTRLTVV.

The gene calls are TRBV5-4 and TRBJ2-1; D unresolved. Germline V gene lookup returns CDR1 SGHNT and CDR2 YYREEE (reference sequence). This CDR3 has 12 residues. V lost 3 bases and J 8 bases, leaving 9 bases between the germline ends. CDR3 region: CASSSPQDEQFF. CDR3 in DNA: TGTGCCAGCAGCTCCCCACAAGATGAGCAGTTCTTC.

The V gene is TRBV6-1, the J gene TRBJ1-5, with a tentative D call TRBD1 (5 bases). CDR1 is MNHNS and CDR2 is SASEGT in the germline V gene. The CDR3 consists of 16 residues. The V end lost 4 bases, the J end lost 2 bases, and 15 bases lay between the germline ends. Written as DNA, the CDR3 is TGTGCCAGCAGTGGGTGGGGGTATAGTGGCAATCAGCCCCAGCATTTT. Protein sequence: CASSGWGYSGNQPQHF.

As concerns this clone: At one boundary the junction diverges from the germline segment, which might be a read error. This chain uses TRBV30 with TRBJ1-2, with D possibly being TRBD1 (5 bases). The CDR3 is made up of 11 amino acids. CDR1 GTSNPN and CDR2 SVGIG come from the germline V gene (reference sequence). The CDR3 nucleotides read TGTGCCTGGAGTAGGGGCGCGTCCTTTCCCTTC. Translated: CAWSRGASFPF.

This chain uses TRBV12-5 with TRBJ1-6; 10 bases match TRBD1. Germline CDR1 is LGHNT and CDR2 is FRNRAP. Germline trimming cut 8 bases from V and 7 bases from J; bases unmatched to any gene: 2. This CDR3 has 13 amino acids. CDR3 sequence (DNA): TGTGCTAGTAAGGGACAGGGGAATTCACCCCTCCACTTT. Translating it yields CASKGQGNSPLHF.

The chain employs TRBV10-3 and TRBJ2-7; a weak D match, TRBD2 (6 bases). CDR1 and CDR2 (germline): ENHRY, SYGVKD. Trimming stripped 6 bases from V and 5 bases from J, with 17 bases between. The length of the CDR3 is 14 residues. The CDR3 region is CAISMGLGDDEQYF. The CDR3 coding sequence is TGTGCCATCAGCATGGGACTGGGGGATGACGAGCAGTACTTC.

The chain uses TRBV28 and TRBJ2-1, with 9 positions matching TRBD2. Germline lookup yields CDR1 MDHEN and CDR2 SYDVKM. J gave up 2 bases and V 4 bases, and 6 bases lay outside the gene matches. The CDR3 has 16 residues. This chain's CDR3 is CASSSSGRLAYNEQFF. CDR3 coding DNA: TGTGCCAGCAGTTCCAGCGGGAGGTTGGCCTACAATGAGCAGTTCTTC.

This sequence joins TRBV29-1 and TRBJ1-2; D is unresolved. From germline, CDR1 is SQVTM and CDR2 ANQGSEA. The CDR3 length is 13 residues. V shed 4 bases and J shed 4 bases, with 13 bases lying between them. The CDR3 protein is CSVALRATYGYTF. CDR3 DNA: TGCAGCGTTGCCCTCCGGGCCACCTATGGCTACACCTTC.

This chain uses TRBV6-5 with TRBJ1-4; D perhaps matches TRBD1 (6 bases). V was pared by 11 bases and J by 6 bases, with 16 bases between. The length of the CDR3 is 13 residues. CDR1 is MNHEY and CDR2 is SVGAGI in the germline V gene. The CDR3 DNA follows: TGTGCCGCCGGAGGGGGGGGTGATGAAAAACTGTTTTTT. Amino acid sequence: CAAGGGGDEKLFF.

The V and J genes are TRBV30 and TRBJ1-1; tentative D call: TRBD1 (6 bases). The CDR3 covers 14 residues. Germline CDR1 is GTSNPN and CDR2 is SVGIG (reference sequence). V lost 0 bases and J lost 8, with 16 bases in between. The CDR3 region has the DNA TGTGCCTGGAGTGTATTAGGAGGGGGATCCGAAGCTTTCTTT. Residues: CAWSVLGGGSEAFF.

This chain uses TRBV5-1 with TRBJ2-7; TRBD1 agrees at 9 bases. The length of the CDR3 is 15 residues. Germline CDR1 reads SGHRS; CDR2 reads YFSETQ. Trimming at V came to 1 base and at J to 2 bases, leaving 4 bases not matched to a gene. DNA of the CDR3: TGCGCCAGCAGCTTGTCCGGGACAGGGACCTACGAGCAGTACTTC. Protein product: CASSLSGTGTYEQYF.

Note on this clone: Other DNA sequences from this sample encode an identical CDR3 as well. The gene calls are TRBV28 and TRBJ2-3, with no clear D. V lost 5 bases and J 5 bases, leaving 5 bases between the germline ends. The CDR3 sequence is 11 residues long. CDR1 and CDR2 from the germline V gene are MDHEN and SYDVKM. The CDR3 protein is CASSRVDTQYF. CDR3 DNA: TGTGCCAGCAGTCGCGTAGATACGCAGTATTTT.